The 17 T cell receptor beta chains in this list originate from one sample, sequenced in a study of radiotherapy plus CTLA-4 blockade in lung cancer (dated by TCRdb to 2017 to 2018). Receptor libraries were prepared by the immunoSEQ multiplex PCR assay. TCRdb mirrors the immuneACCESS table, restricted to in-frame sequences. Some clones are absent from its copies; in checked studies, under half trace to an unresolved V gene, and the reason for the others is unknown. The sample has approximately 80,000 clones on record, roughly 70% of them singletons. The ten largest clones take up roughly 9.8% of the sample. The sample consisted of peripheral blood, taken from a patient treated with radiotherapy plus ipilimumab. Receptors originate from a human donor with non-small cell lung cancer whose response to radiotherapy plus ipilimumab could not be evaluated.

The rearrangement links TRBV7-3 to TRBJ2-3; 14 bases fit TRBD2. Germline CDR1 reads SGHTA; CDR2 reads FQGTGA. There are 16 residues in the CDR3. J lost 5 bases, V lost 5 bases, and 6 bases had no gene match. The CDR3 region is CASSRTGLAGEDTQYF. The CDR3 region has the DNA TGTGCCAGCAGCCGGACGGGACTAGCGGGAGAAGATACGCAGTATTTT.

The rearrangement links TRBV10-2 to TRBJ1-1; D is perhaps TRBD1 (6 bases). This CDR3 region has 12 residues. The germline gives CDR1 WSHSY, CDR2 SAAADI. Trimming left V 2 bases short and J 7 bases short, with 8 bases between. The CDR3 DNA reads TGCGCCAGCAGTGAGCTACAGGGTGAAGCTTTCTTT. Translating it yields CASSELQGEAFF.

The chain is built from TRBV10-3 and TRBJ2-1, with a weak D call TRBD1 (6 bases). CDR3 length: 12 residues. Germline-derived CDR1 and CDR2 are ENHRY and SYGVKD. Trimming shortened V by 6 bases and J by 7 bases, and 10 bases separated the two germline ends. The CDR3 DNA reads TGTGCCATCAGGATACAGGGTAATGAGCAGTTCTTC. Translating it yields CAIRIQGNEQFF.

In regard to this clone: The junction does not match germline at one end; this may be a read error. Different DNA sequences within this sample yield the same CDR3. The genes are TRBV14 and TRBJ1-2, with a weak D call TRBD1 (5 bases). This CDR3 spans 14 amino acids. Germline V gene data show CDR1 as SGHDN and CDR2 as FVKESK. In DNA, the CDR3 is TGTGCCAGCAGCCAAGTACAGGAGGGGTATGGCTACACTTTC. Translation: CASSQVQEGYGYTF.

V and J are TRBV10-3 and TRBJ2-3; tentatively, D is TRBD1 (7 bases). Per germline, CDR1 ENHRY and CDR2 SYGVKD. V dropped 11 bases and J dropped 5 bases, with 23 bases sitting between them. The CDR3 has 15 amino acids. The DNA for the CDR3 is TGTGCCCCCGGAGGGGGCTGGTGGGATATAGATACGCAGTATTTT. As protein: CAPGGGWWDIDTQYF.

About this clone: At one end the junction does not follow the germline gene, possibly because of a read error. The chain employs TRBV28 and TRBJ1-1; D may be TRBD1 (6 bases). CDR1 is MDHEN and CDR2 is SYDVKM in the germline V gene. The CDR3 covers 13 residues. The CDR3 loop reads CASSDRMKTEAFF. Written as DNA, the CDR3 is TGTGCCAGCAGTGACAGGATGAAGACTGAAGCTTTCTTT.

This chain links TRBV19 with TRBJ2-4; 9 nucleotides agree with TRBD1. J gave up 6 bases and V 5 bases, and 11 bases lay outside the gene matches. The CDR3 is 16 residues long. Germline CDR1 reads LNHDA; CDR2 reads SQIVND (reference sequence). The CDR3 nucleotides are TGTGCCAGTAGTGTTCCGGGACAGGGAACGGGAAACATTCAGTACTTC. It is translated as CASSVPGQGTGNIQYF.

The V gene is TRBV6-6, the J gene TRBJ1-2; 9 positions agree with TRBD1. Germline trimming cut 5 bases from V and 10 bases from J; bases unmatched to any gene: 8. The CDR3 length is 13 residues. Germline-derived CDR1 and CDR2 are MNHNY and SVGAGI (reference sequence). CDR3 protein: CASSASRDRDYTF. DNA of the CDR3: TGTGCCAGCAGTGCGTCCCGGGACAGGGACTACACCTTC.

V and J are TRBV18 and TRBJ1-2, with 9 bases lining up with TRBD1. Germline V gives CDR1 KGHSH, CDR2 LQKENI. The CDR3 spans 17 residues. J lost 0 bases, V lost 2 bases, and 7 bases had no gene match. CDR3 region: CASSPSGQGVANYGYTF. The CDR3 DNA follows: TGTGCCAGCTCACCATCGGGACAGGGAGTCGCTAACTATGGCTACACCTTC.

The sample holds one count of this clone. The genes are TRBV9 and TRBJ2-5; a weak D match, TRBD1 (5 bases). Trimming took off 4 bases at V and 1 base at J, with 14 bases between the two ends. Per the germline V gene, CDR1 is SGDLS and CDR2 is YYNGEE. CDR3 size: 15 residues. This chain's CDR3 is CASSPQWGFQETQYF. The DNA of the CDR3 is TGTGCCAGCAGCCCCCAGTGGGGCTTCCAAGAGACCCAGTACTTC.

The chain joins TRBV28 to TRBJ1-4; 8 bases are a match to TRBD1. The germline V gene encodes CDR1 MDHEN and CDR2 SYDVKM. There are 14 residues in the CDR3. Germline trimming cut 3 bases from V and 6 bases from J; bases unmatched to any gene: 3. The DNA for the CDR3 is TGTGCCAGCAGTTTGTACAGGGGGGATGAAAAACTGTTTTTT. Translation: CASSLYRGDEKLFF. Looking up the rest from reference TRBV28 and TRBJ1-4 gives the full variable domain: DVKVTQSSRYLVKRTGEKVFLECVQDMDHENMFWYRQDPGLGLRLIYFSYDVKMKEKGDIPEGYSVSREKKERFSLILESASTNQTSMYLCASSLYRGDEKLFFGSGTQLSVL.

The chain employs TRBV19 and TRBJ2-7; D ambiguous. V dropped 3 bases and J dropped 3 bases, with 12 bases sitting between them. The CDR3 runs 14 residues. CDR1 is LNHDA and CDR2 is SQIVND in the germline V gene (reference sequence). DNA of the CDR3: TGTGCCAGTAGTATCTCAAGTCGAGACTACGAGCAGTACTTC. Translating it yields CASSISSRDYEQYF. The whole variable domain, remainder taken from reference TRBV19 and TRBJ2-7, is DGGITQSPKYLFRKEGQNVTLSCEQNLNHDAMYWYRQDPGQGLRLIYYSQIVNDFQKGDIAEGYSVSREKKESFPLTVTSAQKNPTAFYLCASSISSRDYEQYFGPGTRLTVT.

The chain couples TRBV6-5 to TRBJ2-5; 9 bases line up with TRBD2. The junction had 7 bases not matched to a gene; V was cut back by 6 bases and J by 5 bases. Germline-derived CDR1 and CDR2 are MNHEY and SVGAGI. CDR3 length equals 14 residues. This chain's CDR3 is CASREAGGIETQYF. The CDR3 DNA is TGTGCCAGCAGGGAAGCGGGAGGCATCGAGACCCAGTACTTC.

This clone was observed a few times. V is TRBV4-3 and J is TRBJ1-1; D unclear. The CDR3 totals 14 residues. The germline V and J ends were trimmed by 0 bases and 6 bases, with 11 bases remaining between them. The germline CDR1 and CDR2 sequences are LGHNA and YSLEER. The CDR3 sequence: CASSQDREGSEAFF. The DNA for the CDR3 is TGCGCCAGCAGCCAAGATCGGGAGGGTTCTGAAGCTTTCTTT.

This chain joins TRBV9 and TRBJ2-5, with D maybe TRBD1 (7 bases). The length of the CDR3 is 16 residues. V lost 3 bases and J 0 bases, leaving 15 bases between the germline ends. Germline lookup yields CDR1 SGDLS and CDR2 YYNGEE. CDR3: CASSDRQGLYQETQYF. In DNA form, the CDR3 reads TGTGCCAGCAGCGACCGACAGGGACTCTACCAAGAGACCCAGTACTTC.

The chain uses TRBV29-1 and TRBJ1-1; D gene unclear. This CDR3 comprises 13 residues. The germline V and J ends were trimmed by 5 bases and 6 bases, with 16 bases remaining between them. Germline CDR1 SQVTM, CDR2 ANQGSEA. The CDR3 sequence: CSVRHLYRPEAFF. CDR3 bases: TGCAGCGTTCGACACTTGTATCGCCCTGAAGCTTTCTTT.

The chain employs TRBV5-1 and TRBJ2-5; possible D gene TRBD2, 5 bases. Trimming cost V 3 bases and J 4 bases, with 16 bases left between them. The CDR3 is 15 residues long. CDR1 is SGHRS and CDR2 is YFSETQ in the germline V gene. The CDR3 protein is CASSSWTPRGETQYF. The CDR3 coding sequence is TGCGCCAGCAGCTCTTGGACTCCCCGAGGAGAGACCCAGTACTTC.